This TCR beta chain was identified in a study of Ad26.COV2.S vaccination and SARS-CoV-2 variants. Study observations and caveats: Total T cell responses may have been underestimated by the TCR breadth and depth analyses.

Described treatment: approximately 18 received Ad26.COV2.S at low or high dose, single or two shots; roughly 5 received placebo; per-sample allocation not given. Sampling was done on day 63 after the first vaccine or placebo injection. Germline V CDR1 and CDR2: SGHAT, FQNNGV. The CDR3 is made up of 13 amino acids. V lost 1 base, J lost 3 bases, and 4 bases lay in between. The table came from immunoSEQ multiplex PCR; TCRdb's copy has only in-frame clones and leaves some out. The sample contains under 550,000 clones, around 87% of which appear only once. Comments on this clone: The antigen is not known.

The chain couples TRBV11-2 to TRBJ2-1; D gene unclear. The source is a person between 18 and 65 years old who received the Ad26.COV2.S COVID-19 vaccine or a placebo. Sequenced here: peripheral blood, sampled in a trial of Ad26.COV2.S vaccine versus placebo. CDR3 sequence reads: CASSLAFYNEQFF. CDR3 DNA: TGTGCCAGCAGCTTAGCCTTCTACAATGAGCAGTTCTTC. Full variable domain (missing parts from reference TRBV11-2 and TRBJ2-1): EAGVAQSPRYKIIEKRQSVAFWCNPISGHATLYWYQQILGQGPKLLIQFQNNGVVDDSQLPKDRFSAERLKGVDSTLKIQPAKLEDSAVYLCASSLAFYNEQFFGPGTRLTVL.